A single sample gave rise to the 11 T cell receptor beta chains below, sequenced in a study of blood T cell repertoires in COVID-19. TCRdb's table, derived via immunoSEQ multiplex PCR, lists solely in-frame clones and lacks some. The sample lists 51,000 or so clones; approximately 90% were seen once. Sequencing was done on a sample of peripheral blood. Receptors originate from a man at least 80 years old with acute or convalescent COVID-19.

This sequence joins TRBV6-4 and TRBJ1-2; no clear D gene. This CDR3 region has 14 residues. Germline-derived CDR1 and CDR2 are MRHNA and SNTAGT. V lost 3 bases and J lost 0, with 8 bases in between. CDR3 amino acids: CASSDYSTNYGYTF. CDR3 bases: TGTGCCAGCAGTGATTACAGTACTAACTATGGCTACACCTTC.

In DNA, the CDR3 is TGTGCCAGCTCACTCGAGGTTGAAGCTTTCTTT. Protein: CASSLEVEAFF. J is TRBJ1-1 and V is TRBV18, with D uncertain. The CDR3 consists of 11 residues. Germline V gene lookup returns CDR1 KGHSH and CDR2 LQKENI. V was shortened by 4 bases and J by 7 bases, with 7 bases between the two germline ends.

In this sample, this clone turned up a few times. This chain connects TRBV2 to TRBJ2-3; D is uncertain. The CDR3 spans 16 residues. V lost 5 bases, J lost 1 base, and 16 bases lay in between. In germline, CDR1 is SNHLY, CDR2 FYNNEI. The CDR3 loop reads CASSLRQVFGTDTQYF. Here the CDR3 DNA reads TGTGCCAGCAGTCTAAGGCAGGTATTTGGCACAGATACGCAGTATTTT.

This clone showed up just a few times. The chain carries TRBV6-5 and TRBJ1-6; D not certain. Per germline, CDR1 MNHEY and CDR2 SVGAGI. CDR3 size: 16 residues. Deletions cut 4 bases from V and 14 bases from J, with 24 bases between. The CDR3 loop is CASSSEVGPQIRALHF. The CDR3, as DNA: TGTGCCAGCAGTTCAGAGGTGGGTCCTCAGATTCGGGCCCTCCACTTT.

The chain links TRBV5-1 to TRBJ2-3, with D possibly matching TRBD2 (6 bases). The germline V and J ends were trimmed by 6 bases and 0 bases, with 11 bases remaining between them. This CDR3 has 14 residues. The germline gives CDR1 SGHRS, CDR2 YFSETQ. CDR3 in DNA: TGCGCCAGCACGGCGGGAATTAGCACAGATACGCAGTATTTT. Translating gives CASTAGISTDTQYF.

The chain joins TRBV5-5 to TRBJ2-1, with 7 bases aligning to TRBD1. This CDR3 region has 16 residues. V lost 4 bases, J lost 0 bases, and 7 bases stayed unmatched. Germline values: CDR1 SGHKS, CDR2 YYEKEE (reference sequence). CDR3 region: CASSQGTVSSYNEQFF. The CDR3 DNA reads TGTGCCAGCAGCCAGGGGACAGTGAGCTCCTACAATGAGCAGTTCTTC.

V and J are TRBV5-1 and TRBJ1-6; TRBD1 is a possible D gene (5 bases). Per germline, CDR1 SGHRS and CDR2 YFSETQ. This CDR3 spans 16 amino acids. V shed 0 bases and J shed 6 bases, with 13 bases lying between them. The CDR3 DNA is TGCGCCAGCAGCTTGGAAGGGGCCCGACTTAATTCACCCCTCCACTTT. Residues: CASSLEGARLNSPLHF.

The genes are TRBV30 and TRBJ1-2; 9 bases are shared with TRBD1. Looked up from germline, CDR1 is GTSNPN and CDR2 is SVGIG (reference sequence). Losses at the gene ends were 3 bases for V and 4 bases for J; bases not matched to a gene: 3. The CDR3 consists of 13 residues. The CDR3 DNA is TGTGCCTGGAGGGACAGGGGACGCTATGGCTACACCTTC. Translation: CAWRDRGRYGYTF.

The gene calls are TRBV14 and TRBJ1-6; 9 positions agree with TRBD1. From germline, CDR1 is SGHDN and CDR2 FVKESK. V gave up 6 bases and J gave up 7 bases; unmatched junction bases: 4. The CDR3 has 14 amino acids. The CDR3 reads CASRRGQGNSPLHF. The CDR3 DNA follows: TGTGCCAGCAGGCGGGGACAGGGAAATTCACCCCTCCACTTT.

The chain carries TRBV4-1 and TRBJ2-7, with TRBD1 matching 9 bases. Germline assignment: CDR1 MGHRA and CDR2 YSYEKL. V trimming: 6 bases; J trimming: 3 bases; junction bases outside the gene matches: 12. The CDR3 covers 16 residues. CDR3 in DNA: TGCGCCAGCAGTCTCGTTGAGGGACAGGGTTTCTACGAGCAGTACTTC. Protein: CASSLVEGQGFYEQYF.

This clone was observed a single time. The V call is TRBV5-4, the J call TRBJ1-2; 7 bases match TRBD1. CDR1 and CDR2 from the germline V gene are SGHNT and YYREEE (reference sequence). This CDR3 comprises 15 residues. The V and J ends lost 4 bases and 2 bases, in that order; junction bases with no gene match: 8. The CDR3 coding sequence is TGTGCCAGCAGCCCATGGGACAGTGGAAACTATGGCTACACCTTC. It yields the protein CASSPWDSGNYGYTF.